The text below deals with one TCR beta chain. The data were taken from a study of control samples from healthy donors and cancer patients. CDR1 and CDR2 from the germline V gene are SGHKS and YYEKEE (reference sequence). The CDR3 has 12 residues. The trim removed 4 bases at V and 7 bases at J, leaving 2 bases unmatched. Sequenced by immunoSEQ multiplex PCR; TCRdb stores in-frame clones only, minus some. Of 150,000 to 200,000 clones in the sample, roughly 95% were seen once. The clonotype was recovered from a woman in her twenties or thirties in good health. The specimen sequenced was blood. The V and J genes are TRBV5-5 and TRBJ1-5, with 7 bases fitting TRBD1. CDR3 nucleotide sequence: TGTGCCAGCAGCGACAGGGACCAGCCCCAGCATTTT. It specifies CASSDRDQPQHF.